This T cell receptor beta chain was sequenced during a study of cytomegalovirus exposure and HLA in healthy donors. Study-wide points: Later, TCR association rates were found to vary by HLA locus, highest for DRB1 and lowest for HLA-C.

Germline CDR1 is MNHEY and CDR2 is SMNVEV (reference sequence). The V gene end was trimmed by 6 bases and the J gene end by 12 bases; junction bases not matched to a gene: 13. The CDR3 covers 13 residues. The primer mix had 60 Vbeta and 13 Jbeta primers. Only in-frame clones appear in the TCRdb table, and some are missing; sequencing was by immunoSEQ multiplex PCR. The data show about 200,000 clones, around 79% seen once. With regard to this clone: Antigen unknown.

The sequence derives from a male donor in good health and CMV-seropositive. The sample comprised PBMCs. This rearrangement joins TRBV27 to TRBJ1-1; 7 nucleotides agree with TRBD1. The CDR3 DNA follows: TGTGCCAGCAGCCTACAGGGGAACACCGAATCTTTCTTT. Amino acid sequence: CASSLQGNTESFF.